The 13 T cell receptor beta chains in this list originate from one sample, sequenced in a study of blood T cell repertoires in COVID-19. Sequenced by immunoSEQ multiplex PCR; TCRdb stores in-frame clones only, minus some. This sample has roughly 78,000 clones, with approximately 86% found just once. Sequenced input: peripheral blood. These receptors were taken from a woman aged 55-69 years with acute or convalescent COVID-19.

V usage is TRBV4-3 and J usage is TRBJ2-3; TRBD2 agrees at 7 bases. The V gene end was trimmed by 0 bases and the J gene end by 6 bases; junction bases not matched to a gene: 9. Per the germline V gene, CDR1 is LGHNA and CDR2 is YSLEER. The CDR3 is 16 amino acids. The CDR3 sequence: CASSQEGGGLRDTQYF. In DNA form, the CDR3 reads TGCGCCAGCAGCCAAGAGGGGGGGGGTCTTCGGGATACGCAGTATTTT.

The V and J genes are TRBV19 and TRBJ2-7; D might be TRBD1 (6 bases). The CDR3 totals 15 residues. The germline V gene encodes CDR1 LNHDA and CDR2 SQIVND (reference sequence). The V and J ends lost 4 bases and 6 bases respectively, with 19 bases between them. The CDR3 DNA sequence: TGTGCCAGTAGTAGCCTCCCTACACAGGGCTCCGAGCAGTACTTC. Translation gives CASSSLPTQGSEQYF.

The V gene is TRBV30, the J gene TRBJ1-2, with TRBD1 matching over 7 bases. Looked up from germline, CDR1 is GTSNPN and CDR2 is SVGIG (reference sequence). The CDR3 totals 11 residues. V shed 3 bases and J 7 bases; nucleotides not matched to a gene: 2. CDR3 region: CAWRTGLGYTF. DNA of the CDR3: TGTGCCTGGAGGACAGGGCTTGGCTACACCTTC.

This chain uses TRBV6-2 or TRBV6-3 with TRBJ1-2; D gene unclear. Germline loops: CDR1 MNHEY, CDR2 SVGEGT. V shed 4 bases and J shed 0 bases, with 12 bases lying between them. The CDR3 is made up of 15 amino acids. CDR3 bases: TGTGCCAGCAGTTTAAGATGGGGAGCTAACTATGGCTACACCTTC. The encoded protein is CASSLRWGANYGYTF.

This clone was seen once. The V call is TRBV7-2, the J call TRBJ2-1, with 12 bases fitting TRBD2. V shed 5 bases, J shed 8 bases, and the junction held 7 bases outside the gene matches. CDR3 length: 15 residues. In germline, CDR1 is SGHTA, CDR2 FQGNSA. The CDR3 is CASSPASGGAYEQFF. The CDR3 coding sequence is TGTGCCAGCAGCCCCGCTAGCGGGGGGGCATATGAGCAGTTCTTC.

V usage is TRBV2 and J usage is TRBJ2-7; 9 positions agree with TRBD1. This CDR3 contains 13 residues. CDR1 is SNHLY and CDR2 is FYNNEI in the germline V gene. Trimming at V came to 8 bases and at J to 2 bases, leaving 4 bases not matched to a gene. The CDR3 DNA reads as TGTGCCAGCTTGGGACAGGGAGCCTACGAGCAGTACTTC. This codes for CASLGQGAYEQYF.

J is TRBJ2-7 and V is TRBV27; 9 bases are shared with TRBD1. This CDR3 contains 12 residues. Unmatched junction bases numbered 4, after V lost 8 bases and J lost 5 bases. Germline V CDR1 and CDR2: MNHEY, SMNVEV (reference sequence). CDR3 in amino acids: CASPDRGNEQYF. The DNA for the CDR3 is TGTGCCAGCCCCGACAGGGGGAACGAGCAGTACTTC.

The chain links TRBV5-6 to TRBJ1-1; TRBD1 agrees at 11 bases. With 5 bases clipped from V and 5 bases from J, the junction kept 5 bases outside the gene matches. The CDR3 covers 14 residues. The germline gives CDR1 SGHDT, CDR2 YYEEEE. CDR3 coding DNA: TGTGCCAGCAGACTGTGGGACAGGGGGACTGAAGCTTTCTTT. Its translation is CASRLWDRGTEAFF.

The rearrangement links TRBV4-3 to TRBJ2-1; 11 bases are shared with TRBD2. V was clipped by 4 bases and J by 3 bases; unmatched bases: 8. Looked up from germline, CDR1 is LGHNA and CDR2 is YSLEER. The CDR3 sequence is 17 residues long. CDR3 in amino acids: CASSPFPTSGIYNEQFF. DNA for the CDR3: TGCGCCAGCAGCCCATTCCCGACTAGCGGGATCTACAATGAGCAGTTCTTC.

This clone was counted a few times. The rearrangement joins TRBV7-2 to TRBJ1-1; D not resolved. The CDR3 spans 13 residues. CDR1 and CDR2 from the germline V gene are SGHTA and FQGNSA. The germline V and J ends were trimmed by 6 bases and 0 bases, with 8 bases remaining between them. The CDR3 is CASRVQLNTEAFF. For the CDR3, the DNA is TGTGCCAGCAGGGTACAGCTGAACACTGAAGCTTTCTTT. Variable domain in full (rest from reference TRBV7-2 and TRBJ1-1): GAGVSQSPSNKVTEKGKDVELRCDPISGHTALYWYRQSLGQGLEFLIYFQGNSAPDKSGLPSDRFSAERTGGSVSTLTIQRTQQEDSAVYLCASRVQLNTEAFFGQGTRLTVV.

J is TRBJ2-7 and V is TRBV7-2; maybe TRBD1 (5 bases). Trimming removed 1 base at V and 0 bases at J, with 13 bases between. The CDR3 totals 16 residues. Per germline, CDR1 SGHTA and CDR2 FQGNSA. The CDR3 protein is CASSLEAGKSSYEQYF. CDR3 DNA sequence: TGTGCCAGCAGCTTAGAGGCAGGGAAAAGCTCCTACGAGCAGTACTTC.

The chain links TRBV19 to TRBJ2-2, with D tentatively TRBD2 (6 bases). In germline, CDR1 is LNHDA, CDR2 SQIVND (reference sequence). Trimming took off 5 bases at V and 1 base at J, with 11 bases between the two ends. CDR3 length: 15 residues. CDR3 in DNA: TGTGCCAGTAGTCCGACTAGGAAGAACACCGGGGAGCTGTTTTTT. Its translation is CASSPTRKNTGELFF. Supplemented by reference TRBV19 and TRBJ2-2, the full variable domain reads DGGITQSPKYLFRKEGQNVTLSCEQNLNHDAMYWYRQDPGQGLRLIYYSQIVNDFQKGDIAEGYSVSREKKESFPLTVTSAQKNPTAFYLCASSPTRKNTGELFFGEGSRLTVL.

V usage is TRBV7-2 and J usage is TRBJ1-4, with 7 bases that match TRBD1. The CDR3 runs 16 residues. The junction had 7 bases not matched to a gene; V was cut back by 1 base and J by 5 bases. Germline V CDR1 and CDR2: SGHTA, FQGNSA. The CDR3 region is CASSLGQGGGNEKLFF. CDR3 coding DNA: TGTGCCAGCAGCTTAGGTCAAGGGGGCGGGAATGAAAAACTGTTTTTT.